This record looks at one T cell receptor (beta chain) sequence and its context. Antigen unknown. This record belongs to a study of high-grade serous ovarian cancer treatment subgroups. Study findings and constraints: Repertoire similarity ranged roughly 0.1 to 0.79 between tumors of one patient. CDR1 and CDR2 were left unanalyzed; analyses focused on CDR3.

V was clipped by 5 bases and J by 0 bases, with 17 bases between them. The CDR3 totals 16 residues. Germline CDR1 SQVTM, CDR2 ANQGSEA. Here immunoSEQ multiplex PCR was the method, and the copy in TCRdb shows in-frame clones only, minus some. Altogether approximately 5,400 clones are present, 65% to 75% being singletons, with the ten largest covering 5% to 7%. The tumor samples were collected prior to definitive surgery or chemotherapy. The receptor comes from a human patient with high-grade serous ovarian cancer. Source material: tumor tissue. This chain connects TRBV29-1 to TRBJ2-1, with D perhaps assigned TRBD1 or TRBD2 (7 bases each). The CDR3 reads CSVTHQGGSSYNEQFF. The CDR3 DNA reads TGCAGCGTTACTCACCAGGGGGGGAGCTCCTACAATGAGCAGTTCTTC.